This T cell receptor beta chain stems from a study of identical twins. After template switching added a universal primer site, the resulting cDNA carried unique molecular identifiers. A single record per CDR3 protein comes from TCRdb applying MiXCR to the 5' RACE reads. The sample carries 400,000 to 600,000 distinct CDR3 sequences, around 22% recorded once. V lost 0 bases to trimming and J lost 10 bases; unmatched junction nucleotides: 13. Germline V gives CDR1 LGHDT, CDR2 YNNKEL (reference sequence). The length of the CDR3 is 17 residues. These sequences were also reported in another study, on yellow fever vaccine responses in identical twins.

The clonotype comes from a woman aged 18-35 years in good health. The chain couples TRBV3-1 to TRBJ2-2; TRBD2 matches 8 bases. The sequencing sample was made of CD4+ T cells sorted from blood. The CDR3 sequence is CASSQESNGGAGVELFF. The CDR3 DNA reads TGTGCCAGCAGCCAAGAGAGCAACGGGGGGGCCGGCGTGGAGCTGTTTTTT.